This entry describes one TCR beta chain. Its antigen is not known. From the reads, TCRdb called clonotypes with MiXCR, one entry per CDR3 protein. The sample carries fewer than 200,000 distinct CDR3 sequences, about 20% recorded once. There are 13 residues in the CDR3. CDR1 and CDR2 (germline): DFQATT, SNEGSKA (reference sequence). Trimming took 3 bases from V and 3 from J; bases not matched to a gene: 1. The sample belongs to a study of T cell repertoires in cytomegalovirus infection. For the study at large: Well-studied HLA-B-restricted CMV epitopes were used in the study alongside recently identified HLA-C-restricted ones. Public TCR beta signature analysis indicated the presence of both CMV infection and matching HLA type.

Study-level points and caveats: There were carriers of CMV plus the relevant HLA, and cumulative public TCR beta family frequency identified them. Ex vivo, HLA-C-restricted CMV-specific TCR beta clonotypes prevailed over the rest of the response.

The sequence was obtained from a human donor in good health (CMV status not recorded). Some clones in this sample may be carry-over from other donors' samples. This rearrangement joins TRBV20-1 to TRBJ2-2, with TRBD2 identical over 7 bases. The material was CD8+ T cells from cultured PBMCs, obtained from culture after CMV antigen stimulation. Here the CDR3 reads CSARGGYTGELFF. Here the CDR3 DNA reads TGCAGTGCTAGGGGAGGGTACACCGGGGAGCTGTTTTTT.